Below, one TCR beta chain is given with its context. What it binds is unknown. This entry is derived from a study of OX40 agonist ivuxolimab in advanced cancers. Whole-study context: Partial responses, seen in three patients, involved one hepatocellular carcinoma and two cutaneous melanomas.

Data came from immunoSEQ multiplex PCR; TCRdb stores just in-frame clones and leaves some out. The sample includes approximately 66,000 clones, 70% to 90% of them seen just once. Whole-study results and caveats: There were, on average, more expanded clones in CD8+ T cells than in CD4+. The investigators did not determine what antigen specificity the expanded peripheral T cells had. Nonresponders included some who also had low normalized T-cell clonal expansion.

The source of this sequence is an adult with an advanced solid tumor such as melanoma, head and neck, liver or kidney cancer. Sequencing used CD4+ or CD8+ T cells sorted from blood, obtained in a trial of the OX40 agonist ivuxolimab.

CDR3 sequence reads: CASSLHRGLGEQYF. CDR3 coding DNA: TGTGCCAGCAGTTTACACAGGGGCCTTGGGGAGCAGTACTTC. The chain joins TRBV27 to TRBJ2-7, with 7 bases aligning to TRBD1. The length of the CDR3 is 14 residues. Germline V lookup: CDR1 MNHEY, CDR2 SMNVEV (reference sequence). V shed 2 bases and J 7 bases; nucleotides not matched to a gene: 8.